The TCR beta chain under discussion was sequenced for a study of blood T cells in healthy people across ages. As for the study in general: Researchers report that template switching captured about one barcoded beta molecule per two T cells. Study results and caveats: Long-lived donors exceeded aged donors in naive CD4+ cells and diversity.

Investigators took around 10 milliliters of peripheral blood from every donor. Comment on this clonotype: Its specificity is unknown.

The CDR3 sequence is 14 residues long. Per germline, CDR1 SNHLY and CDR2 FYNNEI. V trimming: 7 bases; J trimming: 5 bases; junction bases outside the gene matches: 6. With a J-beta primer mix and a sample-barcoded 5' primer, a second PCR ran roughly 6 to 11 cycles. Via MiXCR, TCRdb re-called the 5' RACE reads, giving one row per CDR3 protein. The sample has under 1,000,000 distinct CDR3 sequences; about 45% are singletons. The TCR originated in an elderly man in good health. The V gene is TRBV2, the J gene TRBJ2-7, with TRBD2 matching 12 bases. The sequenced material came from blood. This CDR3 reads CASKVLAGGHEQYF. In nucleotides, the CDR3 is TGTGCCAGCAAAGTGCTAGCGGGAGGGCACGAGCAGTACTTC.